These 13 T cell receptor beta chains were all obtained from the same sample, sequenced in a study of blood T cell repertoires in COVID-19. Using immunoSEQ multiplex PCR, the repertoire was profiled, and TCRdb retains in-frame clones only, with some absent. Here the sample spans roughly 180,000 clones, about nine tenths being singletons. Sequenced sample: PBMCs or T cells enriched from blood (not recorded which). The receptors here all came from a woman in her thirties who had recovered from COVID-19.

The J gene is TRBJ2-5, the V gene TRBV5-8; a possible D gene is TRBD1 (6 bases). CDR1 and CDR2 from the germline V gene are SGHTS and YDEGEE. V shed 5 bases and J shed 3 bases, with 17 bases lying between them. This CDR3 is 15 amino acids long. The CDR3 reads CASSGRTAQEETQYF. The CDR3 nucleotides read TGTGCCAGCAGTGGGCGGACAGCCCAAGAAGAGACCCAGTACTTC.

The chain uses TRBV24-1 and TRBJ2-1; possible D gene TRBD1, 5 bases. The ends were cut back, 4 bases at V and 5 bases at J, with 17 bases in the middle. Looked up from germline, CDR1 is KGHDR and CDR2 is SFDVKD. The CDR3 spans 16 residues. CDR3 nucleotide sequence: TGTGCCACCAGTGACCCAGACAGATACTATAACAATGAGCAGTTCTTC. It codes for CATSDPDRYYNNEQFF.

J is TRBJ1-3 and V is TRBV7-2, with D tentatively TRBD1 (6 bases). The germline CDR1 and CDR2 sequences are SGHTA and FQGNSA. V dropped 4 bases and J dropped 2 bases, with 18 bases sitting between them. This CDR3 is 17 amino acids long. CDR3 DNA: TGTGCCAGCAGCTATTCTTTGGGGGCGCGGGCTGGAAACACCATATATTTT. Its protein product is CASSYSLGARAGNTIYF.

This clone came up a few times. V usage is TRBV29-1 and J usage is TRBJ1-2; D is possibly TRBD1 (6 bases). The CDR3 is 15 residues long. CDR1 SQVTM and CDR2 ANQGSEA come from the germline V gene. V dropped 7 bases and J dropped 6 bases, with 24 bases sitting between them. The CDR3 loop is CSGHSRVGGQNGYTF. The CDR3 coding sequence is TGCAGCGGCCACTCACGGGTCGGGGGGCAGAATGGCTACACCTTC.

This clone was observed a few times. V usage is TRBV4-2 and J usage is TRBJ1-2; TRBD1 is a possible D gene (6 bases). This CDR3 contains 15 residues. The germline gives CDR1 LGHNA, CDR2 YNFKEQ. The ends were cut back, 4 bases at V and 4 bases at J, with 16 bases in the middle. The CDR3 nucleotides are TGTGCCAGCAGCCTCGAGGGGGATGGGGGCTATGGCTACACCTTC. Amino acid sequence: CASSLEGDGGYGYTF.

The CDR3 protein is CATSSITGTDTEAFF. The CDR3 coding sequence is TGTGCCACCAGCAGTATAACCGGGACAGATACTGAAGCTTTCTTT. The chain carries TRBV15 and TRBJ1-1; 7 nucleotides match TRBD1. CDR3 length: 15 amino acids. The germline V gene has CDR1 LNHNV and CDR2 YYDKDF (reference sequence). The V and J ends lost 3 bases and 5 bases, in that order; junction bases with no gene match: 9.

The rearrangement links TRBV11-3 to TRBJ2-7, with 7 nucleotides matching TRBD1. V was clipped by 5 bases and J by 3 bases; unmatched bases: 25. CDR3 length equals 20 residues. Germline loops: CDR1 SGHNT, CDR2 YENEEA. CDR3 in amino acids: CASSPLPTTGMVDQYYEQYF. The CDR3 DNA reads TGTGCCAGCAGCCCTCTCCCCACGACAGGGATGGTCGACCAATACTACGAGCAGTACTTC.

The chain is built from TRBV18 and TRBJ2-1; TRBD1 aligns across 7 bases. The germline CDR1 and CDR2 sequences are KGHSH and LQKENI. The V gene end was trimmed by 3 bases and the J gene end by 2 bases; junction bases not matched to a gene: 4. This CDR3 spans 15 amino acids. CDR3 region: CASSPDRVTYNEQFF. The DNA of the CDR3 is TGTGCCAGCTCACCCGACAGGGTAACCTACAATGAGCAGTTCTTC.

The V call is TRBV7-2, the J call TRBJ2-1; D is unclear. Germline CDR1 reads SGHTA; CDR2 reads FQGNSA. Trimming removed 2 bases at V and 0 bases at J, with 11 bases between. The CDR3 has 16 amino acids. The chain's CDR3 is CASSLFHSSSYNEQFF. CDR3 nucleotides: TGTGCCAGCAGCTTATTTCATTCGAGCTCCTACAATGAGCAGTTCTTC.

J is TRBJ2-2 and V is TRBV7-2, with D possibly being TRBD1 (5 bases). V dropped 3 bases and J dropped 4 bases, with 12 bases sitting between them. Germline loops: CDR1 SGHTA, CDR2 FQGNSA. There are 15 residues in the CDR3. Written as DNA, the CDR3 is TGTGCCAGCAGCTTGTGGACAACTTCCACCGGGGAGCTGTTTTTT. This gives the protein CASSLWTTSTGELFF.

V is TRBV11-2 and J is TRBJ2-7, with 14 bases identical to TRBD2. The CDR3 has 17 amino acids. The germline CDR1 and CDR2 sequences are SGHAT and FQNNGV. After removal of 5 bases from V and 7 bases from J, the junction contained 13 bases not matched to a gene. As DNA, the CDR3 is TGTGCCAGCAGCCCGGGACAGGGGACTAGCGGGAGCGGAGAGCAGTACTTC. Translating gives CASSPGQGTSGSGEQYF.

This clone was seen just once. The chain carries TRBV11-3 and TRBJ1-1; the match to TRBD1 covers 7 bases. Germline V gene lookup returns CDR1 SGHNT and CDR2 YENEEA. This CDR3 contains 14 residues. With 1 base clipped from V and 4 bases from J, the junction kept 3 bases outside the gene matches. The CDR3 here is CASSLVAGGTEAFF. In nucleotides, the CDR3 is TGTGCCAGCAGCTTAGTGGCAGGGGGCACTGAAGCTTTCTTT.

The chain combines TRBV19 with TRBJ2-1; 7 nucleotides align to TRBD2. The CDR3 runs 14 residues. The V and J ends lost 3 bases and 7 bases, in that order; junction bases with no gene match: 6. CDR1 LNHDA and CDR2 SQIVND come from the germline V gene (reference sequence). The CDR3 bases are TGTGCCAGTAGTATCCCGGGACTAAGGAATGAGCAGTTCTTC. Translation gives CASSIPGLRNEQFF.